The clone carrying this T cell receptor beta chain was picked up one time. The antigen is unknown. The data were taken from a study of Tregs in tolerant kidney transplant recipients. Overall study findings and caveats: Tregs expanded with activated donor B cells seemed most donor-specific.

Unstimulated regulatory T cells (CD4+CD25+CD127-), CD4+CD25- non-regulatory cells, CD4 and CD8 cells were FACS-sorted from thawed PBMCs. The repertoire was sequenced with immunoSEQ multiplex PCR; TCRdb's copy has only in-frame clones and lacks some. The sample consists of about 100,000 clones, roughly 93% of them appearing once. Trimming removed 0 bases from V and 5 bases from J; junction bases left unmatched: 5. The CDR3 sequence is 14 residues long. Germline loops: CDR1 SGHRS, CDR2 YFSETQ. Material: CD4+ T cells from blood, obtained before the transplant. The clonotype was recovered from a human donor who received a combined kidney and bone marrow transplant. The chain is built from TRBV5-1 and TRBJ2-7, with 7 positions matching TRBD2. CDR3 nucleotide sequence: TGCGCCAGCAGCTTGGGAGGGAGGGGCCACGAGCAGTACTTC. Translation gives CASSLGGRGHEQYF.